This TCR beta chain was retrieved from a study of monozygotic twins with inflammatory bowel disease. Findings of the study overall: Among IBD patients, fewer clonotypes were shared with others than among healthy twins, especially with disease activity.

The germline CDR1 and CDR2 sequences are MGHRA and YSYEKL. The CDR3 has 14 amino acids. Notes on this clonotype: What it recognizes is unknown.

TCRdb reprocessed the 5' RACE reads and reports one entry per CDR3 protein, with no DNA. Its listing shows around 400,000 distinct CDR3 sequences. The material sequenced was blood. The clonotype originates from a human donor with ulcerative colitis or Crohn's disease, or a healthy co-twin of an affected twin (not recorded which). The rearrangement uses TRBV4-1 and TRBJ2-1; the D gene TCRdb calls, TRBD2, cannot be checked with no DNA. Here the CDR3 reads CASSQKRGSNEQFF.